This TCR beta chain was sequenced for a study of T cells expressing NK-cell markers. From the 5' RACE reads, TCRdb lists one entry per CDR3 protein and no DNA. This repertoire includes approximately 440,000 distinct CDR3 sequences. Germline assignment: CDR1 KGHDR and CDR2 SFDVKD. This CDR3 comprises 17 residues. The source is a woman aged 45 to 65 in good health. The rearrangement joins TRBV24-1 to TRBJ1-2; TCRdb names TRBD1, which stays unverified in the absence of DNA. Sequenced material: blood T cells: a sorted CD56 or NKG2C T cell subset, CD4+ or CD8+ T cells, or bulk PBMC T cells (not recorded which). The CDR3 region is CATSDSPGTGGGDGYTF.